This T cell receptor (beta chain) appears in the sequencing data of a study of blood T cell repertoires in COVID-19. Only in-frame clones appear in the TCRdb table, and some are missing; sequencing was by immunoSEQ multiplex PCR. The sample has fewer than 250,000 clones, about 87% seen once. Which cohort a participant joined came from the clinical history participants gave. Participants classified as exposed had met a COVID-19 case within 2 weeks before study entry. With V trimmed by 7 bases and J by 0 bases, 9 bases remained unmatched. Germline assignment: CDR1 ENHRY and CDR2 SYGVKD. This CDR3 is 17 amino acids long.

This chain uses TRBV10-3 with TRBJ2-2; TRBD2 matches 9 bases. The sample comprised PBMCs or T cells enriched from blood (not recorded which). This clonotype was obtained from a young woman who had been exposed to COVID-19. In DNA, the CDR3 is TGTGCCATCAAGGCTAGCGGGACCATGGCGAACACCGGGGAGCTGTTTTTT. Protein: CAIKASGTMANTGELFF.